Each of the 8 T cell receptor beta chains below was sequenced from the same sample in a study of blood T cells in healthy people across ages. A second PCR of 7 to 11 cycles used a sample-barcoded 5' primer and a J-beta primer mix. TCRdb itself ran the 5' RACE reads through MiXCR, one entry per CDR3 protein. The table shows approximately 850,000 distinct CDR3 sequences, with roughly 64% occurring only once. The specimen sequenced was blood. All receptors derive from a man under 40 in good health.

The chain joins TRBV6-5 to TRBJ1-2; tentatively, D is TRBD1 (6 bases). V was pared by 5 bases and J by 8 bases, with 15 bases between. There are 13 residues in the CDR3. The V gene's germline CDR1 is MNHEY and CDR2 SVGAGI. The CDR3 sequence: CASSPGTFLGYTF. The CDR3 coding sequence is TGTGCCAGCAGTCCCGGGACATTCCTCGGCTACACCTTC.

The rearrangement links TRBV20-1 to TRBJ2-3; 8 nucleotides agree with TRBD1. The CDR3 has 14 amino acids. Germline CDR1 DFQATT, CDR2 SNEGSKA (reference sequence). The V gene end was trimmed by 1 base and the J gene end by 2 bases; junction bases not matched to a gene: 2. In nucleotides, the CDR3 is TGCAGTGCTAGAGCAGGGGGCAACACAGATACGCAGTATTTT. This translates into CSARAGGNTDTQYF.

The DNA of the CDR3 is TGCAGCGCGACAGGGTGGCGGGAGACCCAGTACTTC. Amino acids: CSATGWRETQYF. J is TRBJ2-5 and V is TRBV29-1; the match to TRBD1 covers 7 bases. The CDR3 has 12 amino acids. Germline trimming cut 7 bases from V and 5 bases from J; bases unmatched to any gene: 7. CDR1 and CDR2 (germline): SQVTM, ANQGSEA.

A few counts support this clonotype. This sequence joins TRBV10-2 and TRBJ1-2; 7 bases fit TRBD1. V lost 3 bases, J lost 5 bases, and 6 bases stayed unmatched. Germline values: CDR1 WSHSY, CDR2 SAAADI. This CDR3 is built from 14 residues. For the CDR3, the DNA is TGCGCCAGCAGTGAATACAGGGGAGGGTATGGCTACACCTTC. It is translated as CASSEYRGGYGYTF.

The chain carries TRBV2 and TRBJ2-2, with TRBD1 matching over 9 bases. Trimming took 5 bases from V and 2 from J; bases not matched to a gene: 6. CDR3 length equals 16 residues. Germline V gives CDR1 SNHLY, CDR2 FYNNEI. Written as DNA, the CDR3 is TGTGCCAGCAGTCCGGGACAGGGCCGAAACACCGGGGAGCTGTTTTTT. This codes for CASSPGQGRNTGELFF.

The chain combines TRBV29-1 with TRBJ1-2, with a possible D match to TRBD1 (5 bases). V was trimmed by 7 bases and J by 4 bases, leaving 13 bases between them. The CDR3 extends over 12 amino acids. From germline, CDR1 is SQVTM and CDR2 ANQGSEA. The CDR3 reads CSARGRVYGYTF. CDR3 sequence (DNA): TGCAGCGCACGGGGCAGGGTCTATGGCTACACCTTC.

The gene calls are TRBV6-6 and TRBJ2-4; D may correspond to TRBD1 or TRBD2 (5 bases each). Germline loops: CDR1 MNHNY, CDR2 SVGAGI (reference sequence). The length of the CDR3 is 17 residues. The ends were cut back, 3 bases at V and 6 bases at J, with 21 bases in the middle. CDR3 residues: CASSYIEGPEWGNIQYF. CDR3 in DNA: TGTGCCAGCAGTTATATTGAGGGGCCCGAGTGGGGAAACATTCAGTACTTC.

The chain links TRBV5-1 to TRBJ2-1; D possibly uses TRBD1 or TRBD2 (7 bases each). There are 15 residues in the CDR3. The V end lost 4 bases, the J end lost 2 bases, and 13 bases lay between the germline ends. Germline CDR1 is SGHRS and CDR2 is YFSETQ. CDR3 protein: CASSGGGGPYNEQFF. The CDR3 nucleotides read TGCGCCAGCAGCGGGGGAGGGGGCCCCTACAATGAGCAGTTCTTC.